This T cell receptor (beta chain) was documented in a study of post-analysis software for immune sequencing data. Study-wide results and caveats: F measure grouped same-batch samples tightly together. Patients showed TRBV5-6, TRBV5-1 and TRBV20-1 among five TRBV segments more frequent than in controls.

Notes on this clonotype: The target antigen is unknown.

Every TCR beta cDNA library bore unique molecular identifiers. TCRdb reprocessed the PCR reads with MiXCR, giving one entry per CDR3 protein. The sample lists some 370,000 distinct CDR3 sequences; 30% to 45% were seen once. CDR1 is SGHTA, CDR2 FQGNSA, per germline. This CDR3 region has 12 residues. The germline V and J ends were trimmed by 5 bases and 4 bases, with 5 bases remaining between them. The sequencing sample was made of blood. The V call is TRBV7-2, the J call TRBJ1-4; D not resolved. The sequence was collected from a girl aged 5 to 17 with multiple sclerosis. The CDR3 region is CASSALNEKLFF. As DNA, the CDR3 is TGTGCCAGCAGCGCGCTTAATGAAAAACTGTTTTTT.